These 2 T cell receptor beta chains came from one sample sequenced in a study of blood T cell repertoires in COVID-19. Sequenced by immunoSEQ multiplex PCR; TCRdb stores in-frame clones only, minus some. The sample holds more than 150,000 clones, roughly 84% seen once. Sequencing input: PBMCs or T cells enriched from blood (not recorded which). The receptors were gathered from a woman aged 45 to 65 who had recovered from COVID-19.

V is TRBV4-2 and J is TRBJ2-7; 7 positions match TRBD2. Germline CDR1 reads LGHNA; CDR2 reads YNFKEQ. The CDR3 runs 16 residues. The junction had 8 bases not matched to a gene; V was cut back by 3 bases and J by 0 bases. The CDR3 sequence is CASSQETSVSSYEQYF. CDR3 DNA: TGTGCCAGCAGCCAGGAAACTAGCGTGAGCTCCTACGAGCAGTACTTC.

This chain links TRBV3-1 (or the pseudogene TRBV3-2) with TRBJ2-7; 7 bases map to TRBD1. The ends lost 2 bases at V and 3 bases at J; junction bases unmatched: 4. Germline V gene sequence: CDR1 LGHDT, CDR2 YNNKEL (reference sequence). CDR3 length: 14 residues. CDR3 DNA sequence: TGTGCCAGCAGCCAAACAGGGGTGGGCTACGAGCAGTACTTC. Protein: CASSQTGVGYEQYF.